The 25 T cell receptor beta chains below all came from one sample that was sequenced in a study of CD8+CD57+ T cells in acquired aplastic anemia. The authors sequenced patients whose flow cytometry had shown CD8+CD57+ cell expansion. According to the study, genomic DNA was the template for TCR beta VDJ and CDR3 profiling. TCRdb reanalysed the reads using MiXCR and keeps one entry per CDR3 protein. The data hold under 350,000 distinct CDR3 sequences, with around three fifths observed a single time. The sequenced sample consisted of sorted CD4+, CD8+, or CD8+CD57+ T cells (not recorded which) from PBMCs. Source of these receptors: a human donor with aplastic anemia.

This clonotype was recorded at least ten times. V usage is TRBV5-1 and J usage is TRBJ2-6; 7 bases are shared with TRBD1. The length of the CDR3 is 17 residues. Trimming at V came to 2 bases and at J to 0 bases, leaving 5 bases not matched to a gene. Germline V gene sequence: CDR1 SGHRS, CDR2 YFSETQ. The CDR3 loop reads CASSLGQARSGANVLTF. The CDR3 coding sequence is TGCGCCAGCAGCTTAGGACAGGCACGCTCTGGGGCCAACGTCCTGACTTTC.

The sample holds many counts of this clonotype. This chain links TRBV7-2 with TRBJ2-1; TRBD2 aligns across 10 bases. Per germline, CDR1 SGHTA and CDR2 FQGNSA. The CDR3 spans 15 residues. V gave up 3 bases and J gave up 3 bases; unmatched junction bases: 2. This CDR3 is CASSLIAGGYNEQFF. The CDR3 nucleotides read TGTGCCAGCAGCTTGATAGCGGGGGGCTACAATGAGCAGTTCTTC.

This clonotype came up a few times. The genes are TRBV20-1 and TRBJ2-3, with TRBD2 matching 10 bases. Germline V lookup: CDR1 DFQATT, CDR2 SNEGSKA (reference sequence). V was pared by 0 bases and J by 11 bases, with 14 bases of the junction left unmatched. This CDR3 region has 16 residues. CDR3: CSARDLASGGYNEQYF. Written as DNA, the CDR3 is TGCAGTGCTAGAGATCTAGCTAGCGGGGGATACAATGAGCAGTATTTT.

This clonotype was detected ten times or more. This chain links TRBV7-9 with TRBJ2-3, with D maybe TRBD1 (6 bases). The CDR3 is made up of 15 amino acids. V dropped 2 bases and J dropped 0 bases, with 9 bases sitting between them. CDR1 and CDR2 (germline): SEHNR, FQNEAQ (reference sequence). Here the CDR3 reads CASSLSRGSTDTQYF. The CDR3, as DNA: TGTGCCAGCAGCTTATCCAGGGGAAGCACAGATACGCAGTATTTT.

The J gene is TRBJ1-2, the V gene TRBV19, with D tentatively TRBD1 (6 bases). The CDR3 is 14 amino acids. Germline assignment: CDR1 LNHDA and CDR2 SQIVND (reference sequence). V lost 5 bases and J lost 5, with 15 bases in between. CDR3 protein: CASSALRQEYGYTF. CDR3 coding DNA: TGTGCCAGTAGTGCCCTTCGACAGGAGTATGGCTACACCTTC.

The V call is TRBV5-1, the J call TRBJ2-7, with D possibly being TRBD1 or TRBD2 (6 bases each). The CDR3 has 14 amino acids. V was shortened by 0 bases and J by 5 bases, with 12 bases between the two germline ends. Per germline, CDR1 SGHRS and CDR2 YFSETQ. CDR3 bases: TGCGCCAGCAGCTTGGCTCAGGGGACTGACGAGCAGTACTTC. Encoded protein: CASSLAQGTDEQYF.

This clonotype was recorded many times. DNA for the CDR3: TGCGCCAGCCGACAGGGGTCAACTAATGAAAAACTGTTTTTT. As protein: CASRQGSTNEKLFF. V gene TRBV10-2 combines with J gene TRBJ1-4, with 8 bases lining up with TRBD1. CDR1 is WSHSY and CDR2 is SAAADI in the germline V gene. The CDR3 is 14 residues long. Unmatched junction bases numbered 2, after V lost 8 bases and J lost 0 bases.

This clonotype was recorded at least ten times. J is TRBJ1-5 and V is TRBV10-3; D gene ambiguous. V was cut by 10 bases and J by 6 bases, with 16 bases left in between. Germline V CDR1 and CDR2: ENHRY, SYGVKD. The CDR3 runs to 13 residues. CDR3 region: CATQMLGGQPQHF. The CDR3 bases are TGTGCCACCCAAATGTTGGGTGGTCAGCCCCAGCATTTT.

The chain recombines TRBV20-1 with TRBJ2-7; D possibly uses TRBD1 or TRBD2 (7 bases each). CDR1 is DFQATT and CDR2 is SNEGSKA in the germline V gene (reference sequence). The CDR3 consists of 12 residues. The CDR3 loop is CSPRGGTYEQYF. The CDR3 nucleotides are TGCAGCCCCAGGGGGGGGACCTACGAGCAGTACTTC.

The rearrangement joins TRBV5-4 to TRBJ2-1; 7 bases match TRBD2. The CDR3 has 15 residues. CDR1 is SGHNT, CDR2 YYREEE, per germline (reference sequence). Trimming took 5 bases from V and 4 from J; bases not matched to a gene: 9. CDR3 DNA: TGTGCCAGCAGTAATCTAGCGGAGCGTTACAATGAGCAGTTCTTC. Its protein product is CASSNLAERYNEQFF.

This clonotype was seen at least ten times. The V gene is TRBV12-3 or TRBV12-4, the J gene TRBJ2-3; D perhaps matches TRBD2 (7 bases). V was clipped by 8 bases and J by 1 base, with 19 bases between them. The CDR3 consists of 16 residues. CDR3 DNA sequence: TGTGCCAGCGAGTACCAAGGGGGGGGAGGCACAGATACGCAGTATTTT. Translating gives CASEYQGGGGTDTQYF.

The rearrangement links TRBV20-1 to TRBJ1-1, with D perhaps matching TRBD1 (6 bases). The CDR3 has 13 residues. The germline V gene encodes CDR1 DFQATT and CDR2 SNEGSKA (reference sequence). Trimming removed 3 bases at V and 2 bases at J, with 10 bases between. CDR3 amino acids: CSASGQTNTEAFF. As DNA, the CDR3 is TGCAGTGCTAGCGGACAGACAAACACTGAAGCTTTCTTT.

This clonotype was recorded many times. V usage is TRBV20-1 and J usage is TRBJ2-7; no firm D call. Trimming removed 1 base at V and 1 base at J, with 20 bases between. The CDR3 contains 17 residues. Germline V lookup: CDR1 DFQATT, CDR2 SNEGSKA (reference sequence). The DNA of the CDR3 is TGCAGTGCTAGAGTGGAGTGGGCGTCTACGGCTTCCTACGAGCAGTACTTC. Translation gives CSARVEWASTASYEQYF.

The gene calls are TRBV20-1 and TRBJ1-3; possibly TRBD1 for D (6 bases). The V gene lost 3 bases and the J gene lost 4 bases, with 16 bases spanning the gap. Germline CDR1 and CDR2: DFQATT and SNEGSKA (reference sequence). The CDR3 extends over 15 amino acids. The CDR3: CSARPRRGAGNTIYF. CDR3 nucleotides: TGCAGTGCTAGGCCGAGACGGGGGGCGGGAAACACCATATATTTT.

The chain carries TRBV19 and TRBJ1-4; D possibly corresponds to TRBD1 (5 bases). Looked up from germline, CDR1 is LNHDA and CDR2 is SQIVND (reference sequence). The ends were cut back, 11 bases at V and 9 bases at J, with 25 bases in the middle. This CDR3 has 15 residues. The CDR3 here is CACTSPGTISQKLFF. CDR3 DNA sequence: TGTGCCTGCACCAGTCCCGGGACGATTAGCCAAAAACTGTTTTTT.

This rearrangement joins TRBV6-5 to TRBJ2-7; weak D call: TRBD2 (5 bases). The CDR3 contains 15 residues. Germline V CDR1 and CDR2: MNHEY, SVGAGI. V was trimmed by 0 bases and J by 2 bases, leaving 11 bases between them. CDR3 coding DNA: TGTGCCAGCAGTTACTCTGCGGGTCCCGCCTACGAGCAGTACTTC. It specifies CASSYSAGPAYEQYF.

This clonotype has a count of ten or more. V is TRBV7-2 and J is TRBJ2-1, with 7 bases lining up with TRBD1. The trim removed 1 base at V and 8 bases at J, leaving 2 bases unmatched. Germline V lookup: CDR1 SGHTA, CDR2 FQGNSA. The CDR3 spans 13 residues. The CDR3 DNA is TGTGCCAGCAGCTTAGACAGGGGCGATGAGCAGTTCTTC. Its protein is CASSLDRGDEQFF. Using reference TRBV7-2 and TRBJ2-1 for the parts outside the CDR3, the full variable domain is GAGVSQSPSNKVTEKGKDVELRCDPISGHTALYWYRQSLGQGLEFLIYFQGNSAPDKSGLPSDRFSAERTGGSVSTLTIQRTQQEDSAVYLCASSLDRGDEQFFGPGTRLTVL.

The chain joins TRBV19 to TRBJ1-1, with D possibly TRBD1 on 5 matching bases. This CDR3 spans 13 amino acids. Germline CDR1 reads LNHDA; CDR2 reads SQIVND (reference sequence). Trimming removed 3 bases from V and 5 bases from J, with 10 bases in between. The CDR3 protein is CASSMRTRTEAFF. The CDR3, as DNA: TGTGCCAGTAGTATGCGGACAAGGACTGAAGCTTTCTTT.

The chain is built from TRBV9 and TRBJ2-7; the match to TRBD1 covers 8 bases. CDR1 SGDLS and CDR2 YYNGEE come from the germline V gene. J gave up 5 bases and V 4 bases, and 8 bases lay outside the gene matches. The CDR3 is 14 amino acids. The CDR3 here is CASSLVGQGDEQYF. CDR3 nucleotides: TGTGCCAGCAGCTTGGTAGGACAGGGTGACGAGCAGTACTTC.

This chain links TRBV5-1 with TRBJ2-3, with 8 nucleotides matching TRBD1. The CDR3 is made up of 15 amino acids. V was pared by 4 bases and J by 0 bases, with 4 bases of the junction left unmatched. Germline CDR1 reads SGHRS; CDR2 reads YFSETQ. This CDR3 reads CASSHRTGSTDTQYF. Here the CDR3 DNA reads TGCGCCAGCAGCCACCGGACAGGGAGCACAGATACGCAGTATTTT.

V gene TRBV15 combines with J gene TRBJ1-4; TRBD1 might be the D (6 bases). Between the trimmed V and J ends, which lost 1 base and 5 bases, there was a span of 11 bases. This CDR3 has 15 amino acids. Germline CDR1 is LNHNV and CDR2 is YYDKDF (reference sequence). The CDR3 is CATSRAGTRNEKLFF. DNA for the CDR3: TGTGCCACCAGCAGAGCCGGGACAAGAAATGAAAAACTGTTTTTT. The full variable domain, completed using reference TRBV15 and TRBJ1-4, is DAMVIQNPRYQVTQFGKPVTLSCSQTLNHNVMYWYQQKSSQAPKLLFHYYDKDFNNEADTPDNFQSRRPNTSFCFLDIRSPGLGDTAMYLCATSRAGTRNEKLFFGSGTQLSVL.

This clonotype was counted at least ten times. The chain links TRBV6-5 to TRBJ2-3; D might be TRBD1 (6 bases). CDR3 size: 15 residues. Looked up from germline, CDR1 is MNHEY and CDR2 is SVGAGI. Trimming left V 9 bases short and J 0 bases short, with 16 bases between. The CDR3 reads CASRDTHSSTDTQYF. In DNA, the CDR3 is TGTGCCAGTCGGGACACCCACTCTAGCACAGATACGCAGTATTTT.

The V gene is TRBV7-9, the J gene TRBJ1-5, with 9 nucleotides matching TRBD1. CDR1 is SEHNR, CDR2 FQNEAQ, per germline (reference sequence). The CDR3 is made up of 15 amino acids. The V and J ends lost 5 bases and 8 bases, in that order; junction bases with no gene match: 10. The CDR3 bases are TGTGCCAGCAGCCCAGGGACAGGGAGTTTTGAGCCCCAGCATTTT. Encoded protein: CASSPGTGSFEPQHF. The variable domain in full, completed from reference TRBV7-9 and TRBJ1-5, reads DTGVSQNPRHKITKRGQNVTFRCDPISEHNRLYWYRQTLGQGPEFLTYFQNEAQLEKSRLLSDRFSAERPKGSFSTLEIQRTEQGDSAMYLCASSPGTGSFEPQHFGDGTRLSIL.

This chain uses TRBV9 with TRBJ2-1, with 12 bases fitting TRBD1. CDR1 SGDLS and CDR2 YYNGEE come from the germline V gene. CDR3 length: 17 amino acids. V dropped 3 bases and J dropped 5; count of bases not matched to a gene: 9. CDR3 sequence: CASSAFWGQGAHNEQFF. CDR3 sequence (DNA): TGTGCCAGCAGCGCATTCTGGGGACAGGGGGCTCACAATGAGCAGTTCTTC.

The chain joins TRBV7-2 to TRBJ2-7; D might be TRBD2 (7 bases). The germline V gene encodes CDR1 SGHTA and CDR2 FQGNSA. The V end lost 5 bases, the J end lost 0 bases, and 17 bases lay between the germline ends. The CDR3 is made up of 16 amino acids. The CDR3 here is CASSPRRGGSSYEQYF. The CDR3, as DNA: TGTGCCAGCAGCCCCCGGAGGGGGGGGAGCTCCTACGAGCAGTACTTC.